These T cell receptor beta chains were read from a single sample in a study of blood T cell repertoires in COVID-19. The repertoire was sequenced with immunoSEQ multiplex PCR; TCRdb's copy has only in-frame clones and lacks some. Here the sample spans a few hundred thousand clones, 91% being singletons. What was sequenced was PBMCs or T cells enriched from blood (not recorded which). The receptor source for this set is a human donor in a cohort exposed to, infected with or recovered from COVID-19 (not recorded which). The donor label of this sample is uncertain. The CDR3 runs from the conserved cysteine through the conserved F or W. A D gene is named only where the DNA matches it firmly. Clone size is not always given. Where it is, it says once, few, many or a class for expanded clones.

j_call clone_size v_call d_call cdr3_nt cdr3_aa
TRBJ1-1 NA TRBV29-1 NA TGCAGCGTTGTAACGGGGAGGCCTGAAGCTTTCTTT CSVVTGRPEAFF
TRBJ2-7 once TRBV5-4 TRBD1 TGTGCCAGCAGCCTTTTCGACAGGGGGCACGAGCAGTACTTC CASSLFDRGHEQYF
TRBJ1-2 NA TRBV19 TRBD1 TGTGCCAGTAGTGTTGGACAGGGGGCGGACTATGGCTACACCTTC CASSVGQGADYGYTF
TRBJ2-1 NA TRBV27 TRBD2 TGTGCCAGCAGTTTCCTGGCTAGCGGGGGGGCCAATGAGCAGTTCTTC CASSFLASGGANEQFF
TRBJ1-4 NA TRBV7-9 NA TGTGCCAGCAGCTTAGCGCTCGGAGCAACTAATGAAAAACTGTTTTTT CASSLALGATNEKLFF
TRBJ1-2 NA TRBV27 NA TGTGCCAGCAGTCCCGGCAGGGTATATGGCTACACCTTC CASSPGRVYGYTF
TRBJ2-1 NA TRBV4-1 TRBD1 TGCGCCAGCAGCCAAGATGGGACAGGACACAATGAGCAGTTCTTC CASSQDGTGHNEQFF
TRBJ2-5 NA TRBV30 TRBD2 TGTGCCTGGAATCGGGGGGAGAAGACCCAGTACTTC CAWNRGEKTQYF
TRBJ1-4 NA TRBV3-1/TRBV3-2 NA TGTGCCAGCAGCCAGAGGGGAGGGAATGAAAAACTGTTTTTT CASSQRGGNEKLFF
TRBJ2-2 NA TRBV10-3 NA TGTGCCATCAGTGAGTCGATCGGGCGGGGCACCGGGGAGCTGTTTTTT CAISESIGRGTGELFF
TRBJ2-7 NA TRBV15 TRBD1 TGTGCCACCAGCAGAGGTCGGACAGGAAAAAATGCCTACGAGCAGTACTTC CATSRGRTGKNAYEQYF
TRBJ2-5 NA TRBV7-2 NA TGTGCCAGCAGCTTACGAACTACTACCCAAGAGACCCAGTACTTC CASSLRTTTQETQYF
TRBJ1-2 NA TRBV10-3 TRBD1 TGTGCCATCACGGACAGGGCGAACTATGGCTACACCTTC CAITDRANYGYTF
TRBJ1-4 NA TRBV5-1 NA TGCGCCAGCAGCTTCGGCCAGGGTGGTGAAAAACTGTTTTTT CASSFGQGGEKLFF
TRBJ1-1 NA TRBV11-2 NA TGTGCCAGCAGCCTAATTCTGTGGGGCCAGCCTATGAACACTGAAGCTTTCTTT CASSLILWGQPMNTEAFF
TRBJ2-1 NA TRBV12-1 NA TGTGCCAGCAGCCTTCCCGGCGGGGATGAGCAGTTCTTC CASSLPGGDEQFF
TRBJ2-1 NA TRBV3-1/TRBV3-2 TRBD2 TGTGCCAGCAGCCCTGGAAGCGGGGGGCTCAATGAGCAGTTCTTC CASSPGSGGLNEQFF
TRBJ1-2 NA TRBV27 NA TGTGCCAGCAGTTTATCCGGCATTTTAGGAGGTGGCTACACCTTC CASSLSGILGGGYTF
TRBJ2-2 NA TRBV28 NA TGTGCCAGCAGTCAACCTCGCTGGAGGCGGTTGAACACCGGGGAGCTGTTTTTT CASSQPRWRRLNTGELFF
TRBJ1-2 NA TRBV6-1 TRBD1 TGTGCCAGCAGTGAAGTCGTATCGGGACAGGGGGCTGGCGGCTACACCTTC CASSEVVSGQGAGGYTF
TRBJ2-5 NA TRBV2 NA TGTGCCACTGCAACGGGGGGCCCCTCTTCGGAGACCCAGTACTTC CATATGGPSSETQYF
TRBJ1-2 NA TRBV19 NA TGTGCCAGTAGTATGGGTCTGAGCGTCTACACCTTC CASSMGLSVYTF
TRBJ2-1 NA TRBV6-5 TRBD1 TGTGCCAGCAGTTACTCGAGGACAGGGATCAGGGAGCAGTTCTTC CASSYSRTGIREQFF
TRBJ1-2 few TRBV13 TRBD1 TGTGCCAGCAGCGGAGGACAGGGGGCTTCGGATGGCTACACCTTC CASSGGQGASDGYTF